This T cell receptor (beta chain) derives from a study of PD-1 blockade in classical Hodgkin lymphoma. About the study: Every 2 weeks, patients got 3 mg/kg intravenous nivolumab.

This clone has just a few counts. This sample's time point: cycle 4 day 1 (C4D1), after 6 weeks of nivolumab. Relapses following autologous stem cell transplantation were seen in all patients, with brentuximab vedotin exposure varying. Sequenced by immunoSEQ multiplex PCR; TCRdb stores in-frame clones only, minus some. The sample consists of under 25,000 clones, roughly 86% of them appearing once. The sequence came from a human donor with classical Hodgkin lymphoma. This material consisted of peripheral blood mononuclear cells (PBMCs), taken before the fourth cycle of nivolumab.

CDR3 sequence (DNA): TGTGCCAGCAGTGAAAGGACAGAGAATTACAATGAGCAGTTCTTC. This translates into CASSERTENYNEQFF. The chain carries TRBV6-1 and TRBJ2-1; the D gene is possibly TRBD1 (6 bases). The V gene's germline CDR1 is MNHNS and CDR2 SASEGT. V was trimmed by 2 bases and J by 4 bases, leaving 12 bases between them. The CDR3 consists of 15 residues.